This is a list of T cell receptor beta chains from one sample in a study of blood T cell repertoires in COVID-19. The data were produced by immunoSEQ multiplex PCR, yet TCRdb's version contains in-frame clones alone and is incomplete. The repertoire includes more than 95,000 clones, roughly 90% of them detected once, and roughly 6% sits in the top ten. Sequencing was performed on peripheral blood. These receptors were collected from a human donor in a cohort sampled during active COVID-19. CDR3s include the opening cysteine and the closing phenylalanine or tryptophan. D genes are given only for firm matches. The size entry is marked missing in some rows and otherwise reads once, few, many or a size class.

>TRBJ2-3|TRBD2|.|TRBV24-1
TGTGCCACCAGTGAGGCTAGCGGGGGGGCGGTAGATACGCAGTATTTT
CATSEASGGAVDTQYF
>TRBJ1-2|.|few|TRBV6-2/TRBV6-3
TGTGCCAGCAGTTATCCCGGACAGAGAACCATCTATGGCTACACCTTC
CASSYPGQRTIYGYTF
>TRBJ1-2|.|.|TRBV7-9
TGTGCCAGCAGCCCCGAGGGCGAGCCTCTTGGCTACACCTTC
CASSPEGEPLGYTF
>TRBJ2-5|TRBD1|.|TRBV9
TGTGCCAGCAGCGTAGATCCGACAGGGTTGGAGACCCAGTACTTC
CASSVDPTGLETQYF
>TRBJ2-5|TRBD1|.|TRBV2
TGTGCCAGCAGCGGGGACAGGAGACGTCAAGAGACCCAGTACTTC
CASSGDRRRQETQYF
>TRBJ2-2|TRBD1|.|TRBV5-6
TGTGCCAGCAGCTTAGGGGGCGCGCTAGCCGGGGAGCTGTTTTTT
CASSLGGALAGELFF
>TRBJ1-5|.|.|TRBV16
TGTGCCAGCAGCCTTACGCGACAGGCGAAAAATCAGCCCCAGCATTTT
CASSLTRQAKNQPQHF
>TRBJ2-3|.|.|TRBV19
TGTGCCAGCTCCACGGGAGACGACGGAGATACGCAGTATTTT
CASSTGDDGDTQYF
>TRBJ2-5|TRBD1|.|TRBV9
TGTGCCAGCAGCGTAGGTTTTGGTGGGACAGGGGGAGAGACCCAGTACTTC
CASSVGFGGTGGETQYF
>TRBJ2-1|TRBD2|.|TRBV5-4
TGTGCCAGCAGCCCTGGAGGGAGCGGGGATTACAATGAGCAGTTCTTC
CASSPGGSGDYNEQFF
>TRBJ2-7|TRBD2|.|TRBV30
TGTGCCTGCTTGCTCTCGCGGGGGGATTCTCGCGAGCAGTACTTC
CACLLSRGDSREQYF
>TRBJ1-2|.|.|TRBV19
TGTGCCAGTAGTATTCGGGGAGAGGTTTTCTATGGCTACACCTTC
CASSIRGEVFYGYTF
>TRBJ1-4|TRBD1|.|TRBV5-6
TGTGCCAGCAGCCAGACAGGGGTTGGGCGGACTAATGAAAAACTGTTTTTT
CASSQTGVGRTNEKLFF
>TRBJ1-1|.|.|TRBV18
TGTGCCAGCTCACCAATTTCAGGGGTGTCGTCTGAAGCTTTCTTT
CASSPISGVSSEAFF
>TRBJ1-5|.|.|TRBV4-2
TGTGCCAGCAGCCAACAGTATAGCAATCAGCCCCAGCATTTT
CASSQQYSNQPQHF
>TRBJ1-2|TRBD1|.|TRBV12-3/TRBV12-4
TGTGCCAGCAGTTTAGACGGACAGGGGATTAACTTC
CASSLDGQGINF
>TRBJ2-2|.|once|TRBV5-1
TGCGCCAGCAGCTTCACAGGGCCCACCGGGGAGCTGTTTTTT
CASSFTGPTGELFF
>TRBJ2-7|.|.|TRBV18
TGTGCCAGCTCACCTAATCAGGGAGGATCGAACGAGCAGTACTTC
CASSPNQGGSNEQYF
>TRBJ2-7|.|.|TRBV23-1
TGCGCCAGCAGTCAACCGAGGGACAAATCGTCCTACGAGCAGTACTTC
CASSQPRDKSSYEQYF
>TRBJ2-7|TRBD1|.|TRBV6-5
TGTGCCAGCAGTTCGACAGGGGGTCATAACTCCTACGAGCAGTACTTC
CASSSTGGHNSYEQYF
>TRBJ2-1|.|.|TRBV6-5
TGTGCCAGCAGTTACTCAGGAGGGGGCGCGTACAATGAGCAGTTCTTC
CASSYSGGGAYNEQFF
>TRBJ1-5|.|.|TRBV5-8
TGTGCCAGCAGGCCGACAGGTACCAATCAGCCCCAGCATTTT
CASRPTGTNQPQHF
>TRBJ1-1|TRBD1|.|TRBV9
TGTGCCAGCAGCACAGGGACAGGGAACACTGAAGCTTTCTTT
CASSTGTGNTEAFF
>TRBJ1-2|.|.|TRBV19
TGTGCCAGTACTTTCGCGATAGCTAACTATGGCTACACCTTC
CASTFAIANYGYTF
>TRBJ2-2|TRBD2|.|TRBV2
TGTGCCAGCAGTGAACCAGGGCGGGGGACGAACACCGGGGAGCTGTTTTTT
CASSEPGRGTNTGELFF
>TRBJ2-5|TRBD1|.|TRBV24-1
TGTGCCACCAGTGATCCAGGGGGCGCTGGGGCTCCTGGGCAAGAGACCCAGTACTTC
CATSDPGGAGAPGQETQYF
>TRBJ2-2|.|once|TRBV24-1
TGTGCCACCAAAGGACTCCCGAACACCGGGGAGCTGTTTTTT
CATKGLPNTGELFF
>TRBJ2-7|TRBD2|.|TRBV7-2
TGTGCCAGCAGCAGGACTAGCGGGGGGGCCTACGAGCAGTACTTC
CASSRTSGGAYEQYF
>TRBJ2-7|.|.|TRBV4-1
TGCGCCAGCAGCTCTCGGACTGGCTCCTACGAGCAGTACTTC
CASSSRTGSYEQYF